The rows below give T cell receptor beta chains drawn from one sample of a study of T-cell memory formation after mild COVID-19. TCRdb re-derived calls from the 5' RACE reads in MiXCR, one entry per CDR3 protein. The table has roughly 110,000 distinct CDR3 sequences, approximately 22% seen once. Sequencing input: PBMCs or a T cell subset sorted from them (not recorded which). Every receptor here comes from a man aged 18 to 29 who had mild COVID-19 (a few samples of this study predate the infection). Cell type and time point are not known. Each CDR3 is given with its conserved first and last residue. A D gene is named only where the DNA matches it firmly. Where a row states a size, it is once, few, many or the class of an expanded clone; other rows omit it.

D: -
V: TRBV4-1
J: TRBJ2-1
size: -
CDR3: CASSQAQNNEQFF
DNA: TGCGCCAGCAGCCAAGCACAGAACAATGAGCAGTTCTTC

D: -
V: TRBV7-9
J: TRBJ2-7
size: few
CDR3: CASSPDRGFLEQYF
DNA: TGTGCCAGCAGCCCAGACCGGGGGTTCCTCGAGCAGTACTTC

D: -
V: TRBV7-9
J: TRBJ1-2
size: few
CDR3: CASSLGGRANYGYTF
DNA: TGTGCCAGCAGCTTAGGGGGGAGAGCTAACTATGGCTACACCTTC

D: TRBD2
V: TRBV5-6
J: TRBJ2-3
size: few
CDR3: CASSPGTRGTDTQYF
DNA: TGTGCCAGCAGCCCCGGGACTAGAGGCACAGATACGCAGTATTTT

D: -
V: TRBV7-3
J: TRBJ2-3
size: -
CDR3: CASSLGGAADTQYF
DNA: TGTGCCAGCAGCTTAGGGGGGGCCGCAGATACGCAGTATTTT

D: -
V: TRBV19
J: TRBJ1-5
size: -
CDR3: CASSLNYGGSQPQHF
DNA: TGTGCCAGTAGTCTAAATTACGGGGGAAGTCAGCCCCAGCATTTT

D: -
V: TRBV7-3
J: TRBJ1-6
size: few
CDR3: CASSLTGDDARSPLHF
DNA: TGTGCCAGCAGCTTAACCGGGGACGACGCGCGTTCACCCCTCCACTTT

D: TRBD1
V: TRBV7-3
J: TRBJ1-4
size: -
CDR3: CASSLTGQTNEKLFF
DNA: TGTGCCAGCAGCTTAACGGGACAGACTAATGAAAAACTGTTTTTT

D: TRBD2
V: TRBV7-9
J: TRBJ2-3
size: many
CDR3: CASSPRGRGGADTQYF
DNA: TGTGCCAGCAGCCCCCGTGGGCGGGGGGGCGCAGATACGCAGTATTTT

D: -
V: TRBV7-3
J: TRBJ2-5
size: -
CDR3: CASSLPEKEETQYF
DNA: TGTGCCAGCAGTCTTCCCGAAAAGGAGGAGACCCAGTACTTC

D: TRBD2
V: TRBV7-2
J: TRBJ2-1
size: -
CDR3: CASSFVGGLYNEQFF
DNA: TGTGCCAGCAGCTTCGTGGGGGGGTTGTACAATGAGCAGTTCTTC

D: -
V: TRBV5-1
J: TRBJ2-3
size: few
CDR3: CASSFVGQGETDTQYF
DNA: TGCGCCAGCAGCTTTGTCGGGCAGGGTGAGACAGATACGCAGTATTTT

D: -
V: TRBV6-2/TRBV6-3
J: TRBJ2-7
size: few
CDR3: CASGRHEQYF
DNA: TGTGCCAGCGGTAGACACGAGCAGTACTTC

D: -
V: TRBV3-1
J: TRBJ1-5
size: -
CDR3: CASSQGEGGLNQPQHF
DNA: TGTGCCAGCAGCCAAGGGGAGGGGGGCCTCAATCAGCCCCAGCATTTT

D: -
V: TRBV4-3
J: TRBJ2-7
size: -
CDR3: CASSQDSGAYEQYF
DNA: TGCGCCAGCAGCCAAGATTCAGGAGCCTACGAGCAGTACTTC

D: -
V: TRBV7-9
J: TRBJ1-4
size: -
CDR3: CASRGSGEFNEKLFF
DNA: TGTGCCAGCCGTGGCTCCGGGGAGTTTAATGAAAAACTGTTTTTT

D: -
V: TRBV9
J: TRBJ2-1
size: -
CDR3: CASSAGTLIYNEQFF
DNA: TGTGCCAGCAGCGCGGGGACACTCATCTACAATGAGCAGTTCTTC

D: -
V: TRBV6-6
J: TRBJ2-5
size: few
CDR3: CASSYFFGGGTQETQYF
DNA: TGTGCCAGCAGTTACTTTTTCGGAGGAGGGACACAAGAGACCCAGTACTTC

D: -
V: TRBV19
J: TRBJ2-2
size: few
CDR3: CASHLAGELFF
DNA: TGTGCCAGTCACTTGGCCGGGGAGCTGTTTTTT

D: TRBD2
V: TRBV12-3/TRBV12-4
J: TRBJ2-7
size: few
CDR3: CASSQGLSHYEQYF
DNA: TGTGCCAGCAGCCAGGGACTATCCCACTACGAGCAGTACTTC

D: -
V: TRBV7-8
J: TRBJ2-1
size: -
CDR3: CASSSGRNEQFF
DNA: TGTGCCAGCAGCTCAGGAAGGAATGAGCAGTTCTTC

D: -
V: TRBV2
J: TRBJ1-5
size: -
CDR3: CASSVGAINRVFDQPQHF
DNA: TGTGCCAGCAGTGTCGGGGCGATAAACAGGGTCTTCGATCAGCCCCAGCATTTT

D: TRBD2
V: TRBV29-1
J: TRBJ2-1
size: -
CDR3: CSGELGLVYNEQFF
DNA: TGCAGCGGGGAATTGGGACTAGTATACAATGAGCAGTTCTTC

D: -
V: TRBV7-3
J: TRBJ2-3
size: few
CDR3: CASSLIPGSPDTQYF
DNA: TGTGCCAGCAGCTTGATACCAGGGTCCCCAGATACGCAGTATTTT

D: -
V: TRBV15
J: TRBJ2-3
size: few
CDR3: CATSTNEGLTDTQYF
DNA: TGTGCCACCAGCACCAACGAAGGGCTGACAGATACGCAGTATTTT

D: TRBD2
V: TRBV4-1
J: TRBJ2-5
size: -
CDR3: CASSQAQRGDQETQYF
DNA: TGCGCCAGCAGCCAAGCCCAGCGGGGGGACCAAGAGACCCAGTACTTC

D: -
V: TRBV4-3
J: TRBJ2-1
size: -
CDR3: CASSQGSSPYNEQFF
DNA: TGCGCCAGCAGCCAAGGAAGTAGCCCCTACAATGAGCAGTTCTTC

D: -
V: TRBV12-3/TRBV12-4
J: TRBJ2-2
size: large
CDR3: CASSQGTGELFF
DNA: TGTGCCAGCAGCCAGGGAACCGGGGAGCTGTTTTTT

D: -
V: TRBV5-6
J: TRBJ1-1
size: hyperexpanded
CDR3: CASSLEGYGTPAEAFF
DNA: TGTGCCAGCAGCTTGGAAGGGTACGGGACGCCGGCTGAAGCTTTCTTT

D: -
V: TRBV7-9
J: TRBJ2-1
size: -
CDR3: CASSSPLAGPQRDEQFF
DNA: TGTGCCAGCAGCTCGCCTCTCGCGGGGCCACAAAGGGATGAGCAGTTCTTC

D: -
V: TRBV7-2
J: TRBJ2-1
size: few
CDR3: CASSFSRSWVNEQFF
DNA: TGTGCCAGCAGCTTCTCCAGGTCTTGGGTGAATGAGCAGTTCTTC

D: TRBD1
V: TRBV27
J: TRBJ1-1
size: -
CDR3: CASSQGVVTEAFF
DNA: TGTGCCAGCTCACAGGGGGTGGTCACTGAAGCTTTCTTT

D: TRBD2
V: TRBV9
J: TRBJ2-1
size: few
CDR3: CASSVDGGAFSDEQFF
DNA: TGTGCCAGCAGCGTAGACGGGGGGGCCTTTAGCGATGAGCAGTTCTTC

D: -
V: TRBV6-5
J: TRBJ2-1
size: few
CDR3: CASSYSLRGEQFF
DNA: TGTGCCAGCAGTTACTCGCTTCGGGGCGAGCAGTTCTTC

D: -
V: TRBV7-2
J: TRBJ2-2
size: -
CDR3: CASSPQGGAPGELYF
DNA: TGTGCCAGCAGCCCCCAAGGGGGGGCCCCCGGGGAGCTGTATTTT

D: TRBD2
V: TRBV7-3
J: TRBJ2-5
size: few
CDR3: CASSAGTSGGRGGTQYF
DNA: TGTGCCAGCAGCGCCGGGACTAGCGGGGGACGAGGTGGGACCCAGTACTTC

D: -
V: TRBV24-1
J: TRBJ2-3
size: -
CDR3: CATSDNSAGDTQYF
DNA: TGTGCCACCAGTGATAATAGTGCGGGGGATACGCAGTATTTT

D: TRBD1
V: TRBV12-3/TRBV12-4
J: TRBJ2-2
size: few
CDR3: CASSFWGTDNTGELFF
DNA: TGTGCCAGCAGTTTTTGGGGGACAGACAACACCGGGGAGCTGTTTTTT

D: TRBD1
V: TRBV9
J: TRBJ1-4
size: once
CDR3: CASSLGQATNEKLFF
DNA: TGTGCCAGCAGCCTGGGACAGGCAACTAATGAAAAACTGTTTTTT

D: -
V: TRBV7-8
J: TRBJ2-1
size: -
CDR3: CASSLALSPLNEQFF
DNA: TGTGCCAGCAGCTTAGCGCTCTCCCCTTTGAATGAGCAGTTCTTC

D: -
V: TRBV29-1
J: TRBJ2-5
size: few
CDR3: CSVEGGQYKYQETQYF
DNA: TGCAGCGTTGAAGGGGGTCAGTATAAGTACCAAGAGACCCAGTACTTC

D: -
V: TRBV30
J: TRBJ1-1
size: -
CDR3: CAWSGYGGPAFF
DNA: TGTGCCTGGAGTGGGTATGGAGGGCCGGCTTTCTTT

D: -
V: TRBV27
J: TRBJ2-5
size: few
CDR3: CASSPLGSQETQYF
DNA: TGTGCCAGCAGTCCCCTCGGGAGTCAAGAGACCCAGTACTTC

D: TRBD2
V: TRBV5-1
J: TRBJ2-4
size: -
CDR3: CASSLASEAGDIQYF
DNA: TGCGCCAGCAGCTTGGCCTCAGAAGCGGGGGACATTCAGTACTTC